A selection of T cell receptor beta chains follows, all from one sample in a study of control samples from healthy donors and cancer patients. Data came from immunoSEQ multiplex PCR; TCRdb stores just in-frame clones and leaves some out. The data show tens of thousands of clones, with roughly 86% seen just once and approximately 6% held by the top ten. Sequencing was performed on blood. The receptors come from a man between 45 and 60 years old in good health. CDR3s include the opening cysteine and the closing phenylalanine or tryptophan. Each record gives: clone size, V gene, J gene, D gene, CDR3 protein, CDR3 DNA. D genes are given only for firm matches. Only some rows state a clone size, as once, few, many or a class for expanded clones.

once	TRBV11-1	TRBJ1-3	-	CASSLAGFSGNTIYF	TGTGCCAGCAGCTTAGCGGGATTCAGCGGAAACACCATATATTTT
-	TRBV11-2	TRBJ1-1	TRBD1	CASSSGGGTGRTEAFF	TGTGCCAGCAGCTCCGGGGGAGGGACAGGTAGGACTGAAGCTTTCTTT
-	TRBV2	TRBJ1-5	-	CASRATGFRNQPQHF	TGTGCCAGCAGAGCCACAGGGTTTCGCAATCAGCCCCAGCATTTT
-	TRBV19	TRBJ1-3	-	CASSLGGGSGNTIYF	TGTGCCAGTAGCCTCGGAGGGGGCTCTGGAAACACCATATATTTT
-	TRBV2	TRBJ1-2	-	CASTLTHYGYTF	TGTGCCAGCACTCTCACCCACTATGGCTACACCTTC
-	TRBV7-3	TRBJ1-1	TRBD1	CASSYTDRGGTEAFF	TGTGCCAGCAGCTATACGGACAGGGGCGGAACTGAAGCTTTCTTT
-	TRBV19	TRBJ1-5	-	CASSSGKASNQPQHF	TGTGCCAGTAGTTCCGGGAAGGCTAGCAATCAGCCCCAGCATTTT
-	TRBV5-1	TRBJ2-3	TRBD2	CASSLGLAGGRTDTQYF	TGCGCCAGCAGCTTGGGTCTAGCGGGGGGCAGAACAGATACGCAGTATTTT
-	TRBV9	TRBJ2-2	-	CASSVVSRLNTGELFF	TGTGCCAGCAGCGTAGTAAGCAGATTAAACACCGGGGAGCTGTTTTTT
-	TRBV19	TRBJ2-2	TRBD1	CASSFDRAITGELFF	TGTGCCAGTAGTTTCGACAGGGCCATCACCGGGGAGCTGTTTTTT
-	TRBV6-5	TRBJ2-1	TRBD1	CASSSPDRAPYNEQFF	TGTGCCAGCAGTTCTCCCGACAGGGCCCCTTACAATGAGCAGTTCTTC
-	TRBV15	TRBJ1-5	-	CATSRESVQGGNQPQHF	TGTGCCACCAGCAGAGAATCGGTCCAGGGTGGCAATCAGCCCCAGCATTTT
-	TRBV27	TRBJ1-2	TRBD1	CASSLTGLDGYTF	TGTGCCAGCAGTCTGACAGGGCTGGATGGCTACACCTTC
-	TRBV24-1	TRBJ2-5	-	CATSDLQRGEETQYF	TGTGCCACCAGTGATTTGCAAAGGGGGGAAGAGACCCAGTACTTC
-	TRBV5-6	TRBJ2-2	-	CASSLLGQGGTGELFF	TGTGCCAGCAGCTTGTTGGGTCAGGGAGGCACCGGGGAGCTGTTTTTT
-	TRBV7-8	TRBJ2-7	-	CASSPTPSYEQYF	TGTGCCAGCAGCCCAACCCCATCCTACGAGCAGTACTTC
once	TRBV13	TRBJ2-3	TRBD2	CASSRLGLADTDTQYF	TGTGCCAGCAGTAGGCTCGGACTAGCGGACACAGATACGCAGTATTTT
-	TRBV10-3	TRBJ1-1	-	CAISYDRSNTEAFF	TGTGCCATCAGTTACGACAGGTCGAACACTGAAGCTTTCTTT
-	TRBV18	TRBJ1-5	-	CASSPGASNQPQHF	TGTGCCAGCTCCCCAGGAGCGAGCAATCAGCCCCAGCATTTT
-	TRBV3-1/TRBV3-2	TRBJ1-6	-	CASSPTGNSPLHF	TGTGCCAGCAGCCCAACAGGGAATTCACCCCTCCACTTT
-	TRBV7-2	TRBJ1-6	-	CASSLGPNSPLHF	TGTGCCAGCAGCTTAGGCCCTAATTCACCCCTCCACTTT
-	TRBV27	TRBJ1-2	-	CASSPGSGNTNYGYTF	TGTGCCAGCAGTCCTGGGTCCGGGAATACTAACTATGGCTACACCTTC
few	TRBV2	TRBJ2-7	-	CASSAGTYEQYF	TGTGCCAGCAGTGCCGGAACCTACGAGCAGTACTTC
-	TRBV5-6	TRBJ2-1	-	CASSFNDEQFF	TGTGCCAGCAGCTTTAATGATGAGCAGTTCTTC
once	TRBV30	TRBJ1-1	TRBD1	CAWSVPEGARSTEAFF	TGTGCCTGGAGCGTCCCCGAGGGGGCGCGGAGCACTGAAGCTTTCTTT
-	TRBV2	TRBJ2-7	TRBD1	CASSGTGGLLPTYEQYF	TGTGCCAGCAGCGGGACAGGGGGCTTACTTCCTACCTACGAGCAGTACTTC
-	TRBV4-1	TRBJ2-3	-	CASSQDTGRVDTQYF	TGCGCCAGCAGCCAAGATACAGGGCGGGTAGATACGCAGTATTTT